The text below deals with one TCR beta chain. The antigen is unknown. This sample was included in a study of shared clonotypes between healthy human individuals. Points from the study as a whole: The small donor group covered limited genetic and exposure diversity. Estimated clonotype richness was generally higher in naive than memory subsets.

The assay was carried out at the deep level. The repertoire was sequenced with immunoSEQ multiplex PCR; TCRdb's copy has only in-frame clones and lacks some. Here the sample spans approximately 1,500,000 clones, 96% being singletons. The receptor's source is a man aged 30 to 45 in good health. The sample consisted of naive CD4+ T cells sorted from blood. This sample's subset: CD45RA+ positively selected.

For the CDR3, the DNA is TGTGCCAGCAGATTAGACAGAGACACCGGGGAGCTGTTTTTT. It encodes CASRLDRDTGELFF. The rearrangement uses TRBV2 and TRBJ2-2; D may be TRBD1 (5 bases). Trimming cost V 6 bases and J 3 bases, with 11 bases left between them. The germline V gene has CDR1 SNHLY and CDR2 FYNNEI. CDR3 size: 14 residues.